Presented here are 16 T cell receptor beta chains from one specimen sequenced in a study of glioma-infiltrating T cells. Using RNA template, CDR3s of TCR alpha and beta were amplified with iRepertoire arm-PCR. TCRdb reprocessed the multiplex PCR reads with MiXCR, giving one entry per CDR3 protein. The table includes over 90,000 distinct CDR3 sequences, 25% to 35% detected once. Material for sequencing was glioma tissue, nonneoplastic brain tissue, or PBMCs (not recorded which). These receptors all stem from a human donor with low-grade glioma or glioblastoma, undergoing nonglioma brain surgery, or in good health (not recorded which).

Points on this clonotype: Since a much larger clone is just one base distant, this may be a read error. The rearrangement uses TRBV6-1 and TRBJ1-6; 7 bases line up with TRBD1. Germline loops: CDR1 MNHNS, CDR2 SASEGT. Trimming took 7 bases from V and 3 from J; bases not matched to a gene: 6. The CDR3 is 15 residues long. The chain's CDR3 is CASMGDSNYNSPLHF. CDR3 in DNA: TGTGCCAGCATGGGGGACAGCAACTATAATTCACCCCTCCACTTT.

This clonotype was seen ten or more times. The chain combines TRBV15 with TRBJ1-1; 9 positions agree with TRBD1. Germline V gene sequence: CDR1 LNHNV, CDR2 YYDKDF (reference sequence). Trimming removed 0 bases from V and 10 bases from J; junction bases left unmatched: 3. The CDR3 consists of 13 residues. Here the CDR3 DNA reads TGTGCCACCAGCAGAGATCAGACAGGGGGAGCTTTCTTT. Encoded protein: CATSRDQTGGAFF.

In this sample, this clonotype turned up many times. CDR3 sequence reads: CSARAALALGSPLHF. The CDR3 region has the DNA TGCAGTGCTAGAGCGGCCTTAGCCCTTGGATCACCCCTCCACTTT. This chain uses TRBV20-1 with TRBJ1-6; no firm D call. CDR3 length: 15 amino acids. In germline, CDR1 is DFQATT, CDR2 SNEGSKA (reference sequence). Trimming pared 1 base from V and 10 bases from J, leaving 17 bases between.

The chain couples TRBV3-1 to TRBJ2-5; D unresolved. Looked up from germline, CDR1 is LGHDT and CDR2 is YNNKEL (reference sequence). The CDR3 spans 15 residues. Trimming took 0 bases from V and 1 from J, leaving 9 bases between them. CDR3 region: CASSQDLASQETQYF. The CDR3 nucleotides are TGTGCCAGCAGCCAAGATCTGGCATCCCAAGAGACCCAGTACTTC.

This clonotype was recorded at least ten times. The rearrangement joins TRBV6-1 to TRBJ2-1; D uncertain. Germline values: CDR1 MNHNS, CDR2 SASEGT. Trimming took off 5 bases at V and 10 bases at J, with 9 bases between the two ends. The CDR3 consists of 11 residues. CDR3 sequence: CASSWPKEQFF. The CDR3 region has the DNA TGTGCCAGCAGTTGGCCTAAAGAGCAGTTCTTC.

This clonotype was counted ten times or more. The genes are TRBV6-2 or TRBV6-3 and TRBJ2-5; D not certain. Germline V gene data show CDR1 as MNHEY and CDR2 as SVGEGT. V lost 0 bases to trimming and J lost 4 bases, with 12 bases between them. This CDR3 spans 15 amino acids. The CDR3 region has the DNA TGTGCCAGCAGTTACTCACCCAGAGTAGGAGAGACCCAGTACTTC. Translating it yields CASSYSPRVGETQYF.

This clonotype was observed at least ten times. The V call is TRBV7-6, the J call TRBJ2-5; D is uncertain. CDR3 length: 12 residues. Trimming shortened V by 2 bases and J by 2 bases, and 3 bases separated the two germline ends. Germline CDR1 reads SGHVS; CDR2 reads FNYEAQ. CDR3 sequence: CASSLPQETQYF. The DNA of the CDR3 is TGTGCCAGCAGCTTACCACAAGAGACCCAGTACTTC.

The rearrangement uses TRBV20-1 and TRBJ1-2, with 9 bases fitting TRBD1. This CDR3 has 15 amino acids. Germline V lookup: CDR1 DFQATT, CDR2 SNEGSKA (reference sequence). V gave up 5 bases and J gave up 0 bases; unmatched junction bases: 7. The CDR3, as DNA: TGCAGTGCTGAACGGGGACAGGGTGCTAACTATGGCTACACCTTC. Protein sequence: CSAERGQGANYGYTF.

This clonotype occurred many times. The chain combines TRBV6-1 with TRBJ2-1, with 10 bases matching TRBD2. The J segment lost 9 bases and the V segment lost 6 bases, leaving 5 bases of the junction unmatched. The CDR3 is 13 residues long. Per the germline V gene, CDR1 is MNHNS and CDR2 is SASEGT. CDR3 DNA sequence: TGTGCCAGCAGGGGGACTAGCGTTCTTGAGCAGTTCTTC. Protein product: CASRGTSVLEQFF.

This clonotype has at least ten counts. The genes are TRBV20-1 and TRBJ2-5, with D hard to call. CDR3 size: 12 residues. Deletions cut 3 bases from V and 5 bases from J, with 10 bases between. Germline values: CDR1 DFQATT, CDR2 SNEGSKA (reference sequence). The CDR3 nucleotides read TGCAGTGCTAGTAGTGTGCGGGAGACCCAGTACTTC. Protein product: CSASSVRETQYF.

The chain uses TRBV29-1 and TRBJ2-2, with 9 bases that match TRBD1. The CDR3 is made up of 14 amino acids. Trimming at V came to 8 bases and at J to 5 bases, leaving 9 bases not matched to a gene. Germline V CDR1 and CDR2: SQVTM, ANQGSEA. CDR3 region: CSLRTGDVTGELFF. CDR3 bases: TGCAGCCTCAGGACAGGGGATGTTACCGGGGAGCTGTTTTTT.

Notes on this clonotype: Its ends do not fully match the called genes, so a read error is possible. The genes are TRBV4-1 and TRBJ1-1; 8 positions agree with TRBD1. The CDR3 covers 15 residues. Germline lookup yields CDR1 MGHRA and CDR2 YSYEKL. The chain's CDR3 is CASGQADRENTEAFF. DNA for the CDR3: TGCGCCAGCGGCCAAGCGGACAGGGAGAACACTGAAGCTTTCTTT.

Many counts were recorded for this clonotype. The gene calls are TRBV20-1 and TRBJ1-2; D call uncertain. Germline assignment: CDR1 DFQATT and CDR2 SNEGSKA (reference sequence). CDR3 length: 13 amino acids. The V end lost 5 bases, the J end lost 8 bases, and 18 bases lay between the germline ends. CDR3 in DNA: TGCAGTGCTTCATCCCCTACGACAACGGGCTACACCTTC. Protein: CSASSPTTTGYTF.

Ten or more counts support this clonotype. This chain connects TRBV6-1 to TRBJ2-1; D unclear. V lost 6 bases, J lost 4 bases, and 10 bases lay in between. Germline values: CDR1 MNHNS, CDR2 SASEGT. The CDR3 is 13 residues long. CDR3 protein: CASRSQDYNEQFF. The CDR3 coding sequence is TGTGCCAGCAGGAGCCAAGATTACAATGAGCAGTTCTTC.

This chain uses TRBV7-6 with TRBJ1-1, with D possibly TRBD1 on 6 matching bases. The CDR3 is 16 amino acids. The V gene lost 3 bases and the J gene lost 5 bases, with 19 bases spanning the gap. CDR1 SGHVS and CDR2 FNYEAQ come from the germline V gene. The CDR3: CASSLGDTGTGTEAFF. The CDR3 DNA reads as TGTGCCAGCAGCTTGGGGGATACAGGGACGGGAACTGAAGCTTTCTTT.

Turning to this clonotype: A much more abundant neighbour one base away suggests this may be a read error. V is TRBV20-1 and J is TRBJ1-4; TRBD1 matches 7 bases. CDR1 and CDR2 from the germline V gene are DFQATT and SNEGSKA (reference sequence). This CDR3 has 13 amino acids. The CDR3 spells CTARGQTNEKLFF. Here the CDR3 DNA reads TGCACTGCTAGGGGACAGACAAATGAAAAACTGTTTTTT.